The sequence of this TCR beta chain was determined in a study of blood T cell repertoires in COVID-19 (TCRdb year 2020). In terms of the full investigation: Samples covering the acute and convalescent phases of COVID-19 were provided by collaborators in the United States, Italy and Spain. The prospective study material was composed of cDNA or gDNA derived from T cells, B-cell-depleted T cells, or PBMCs. Subjects who had been exposed to COVID-19, were actively infected with it, or had recovered from it provided the deeply sampled blood TCRbeta repertoires that made up the dataset. The repertoires were made available in a free public database intended to serve as a resource for research on the immune response to SARS-CoV-2. The samples were drawn from two sources: the first 160 participants of the ongoing ImmuneRACE study, and fewer than 1,500 subjects contributed by 6 global collaborators. A de-identified subject ID, COVID-19 status, age in years and sex were almost always included in the sample metadata. HLA class I and class II types, where available, came from metadata supplied by the sample provider rather than from assay-based typing. Results and caveats for the whole study, not just this receptor: The amount of clinical and demographic metadata varied by source and participant and was provided uncurated.

A note on this clone: No antigen is known for it. Qualities for individual bases were not recorded, and no much larger clone is one base off.

Samples from volunteer blood donors who had recovered from COVID-19 were contributed by a second Seattle source. Whole blood was collected in K2EDTA tubes by collaborating institutions according to the institutions' own protocols. Collaborator samples were shipped for TCRbeta analysis as frozen whole blood, isolated PBMCs, or DNA extracted from either sample type. Looking up the germline V gene yields CDR1 SGHRS and CDR2 YFSETQ. Spanning cysteine to phenylalanine, the CDR3 consists of 16 amino acids. Just CDR3 DNA is preserved here, 48 bases in frame from base 1. The V and J ends are trimmed by 2 bases and 0 bases, leaving 14 bases between them. TCRbeta CDR3 regions were amplified from genomic DNA by means of the immunoSEQ Assay, a bias-controlled multiplex PCR. The published analysis was carried out like this. The number of nucleated cells in each sample was estimated by amplification of reference gene primers within the assay. Sequence reads were collapsed and filtered to measure the absolute abundance of every unique TCRbeta CDR3 rearrangement. For each sample, productive Simpson clonality was calculated as the square root of Simpson's diversity index over productive rearrangements. Here the immuneACCESS table is served through TCRdb, limited to in-frame sequences with V and J called. Missing clones are a known gap in these copies; in checked studies unresolved V genes cover under half, and the rest lacks a known reason. Clone size and V and J calls were adopted from that table, with D and trimming inferred from the DNA. This sample gives around 120,000 clones in total; 70% to 90% of them show up just once. 7.9% of the sample rests with the top ten.

This chain is built from TRBV5-1 and TRBJ2-5; the D gene is perhaps TRBD1, on 5 matching bases. The sequenced material came from peripheral blood. This TCR was sampled from a man in his 70s who had recovered from COVID-19. The base sequence is TGCGCCAGCAGCTTATCGACAGCGATGTACCAAGAGACCCAGTACTTC. Its translation is CASSLSTAMYQETQYF. The full variable domain, completed from the reference TRBV5-1 and TRBJ2-5 proteins outside the CDR3, reads KAGVTQTPRYLIKTRGQQVTLSCSPISGHRSVSWYQQTPGQGLQFLFEYFSETQRNKGNFPGRFSGRQFSNSRSEMNVSTLELGDSALYLCASSLSTAMYQETQYFGPGTRLLVL.